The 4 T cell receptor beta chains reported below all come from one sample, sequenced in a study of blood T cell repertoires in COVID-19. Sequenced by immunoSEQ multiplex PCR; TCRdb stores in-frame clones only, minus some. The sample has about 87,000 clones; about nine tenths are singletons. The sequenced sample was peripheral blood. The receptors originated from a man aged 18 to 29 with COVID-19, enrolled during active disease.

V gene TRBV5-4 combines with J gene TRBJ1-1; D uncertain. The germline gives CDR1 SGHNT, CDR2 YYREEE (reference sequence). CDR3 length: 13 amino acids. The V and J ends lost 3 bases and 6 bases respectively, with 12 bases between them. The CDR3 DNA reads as TGTGCCAGCAGCTACGGGAGATCTCCTGAAGCTTTCTTT. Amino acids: CASSYGRSPEAFF.

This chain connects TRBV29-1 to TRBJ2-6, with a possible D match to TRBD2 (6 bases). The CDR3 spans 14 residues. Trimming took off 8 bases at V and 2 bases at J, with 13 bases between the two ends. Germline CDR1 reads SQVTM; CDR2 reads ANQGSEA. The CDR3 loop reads CSHGGRAGANVLTF. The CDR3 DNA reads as TGCAGCCACGGGGGAAGGGCTGGGGCCAACGTCCTGACTTTC.

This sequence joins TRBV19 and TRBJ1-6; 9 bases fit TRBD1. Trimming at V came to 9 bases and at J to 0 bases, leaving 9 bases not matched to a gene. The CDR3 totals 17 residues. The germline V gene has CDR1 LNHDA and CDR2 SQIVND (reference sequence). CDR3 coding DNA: TGTGCCAGCCGGGACAGGGCGACGAGCTCCTATAATTCACCCCTCCACTTT. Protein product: CASRDRATSSYNSPLHF.

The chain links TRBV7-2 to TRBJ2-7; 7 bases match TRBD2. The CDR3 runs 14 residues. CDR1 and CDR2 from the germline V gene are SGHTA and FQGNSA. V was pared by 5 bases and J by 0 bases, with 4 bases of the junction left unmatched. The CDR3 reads CASSGWGGSYEQYF. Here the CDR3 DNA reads TGTGCCAGCAGCGGATGGGGGGGCTCCTACGAGCAGTACTTC.